Presented here are 25 T cell receptor beta chains from one specimen sequenced in a study of blood T cell repertoires in COVID-19. The repertoire was sequenced with immunoSEQ multiplex PCR; TCRdb's copy has only in-frame clones and lacks some. The sample consists of tens of thousands of clones, around 86% of them appearing once. The sequenced material came from peripheral blood. The receptors stem from a woman in her 70s with active COVID-19.

The chain employs TRBV5-1 and TRBJ2-3, with 11 bases fitting TRBD1. CDR1 is SGHRS, CDR2 YFSETQ, per germline. This CDR3 is 16 amino acids long. Trimming at V came to 4 bases and at J to 4 bases, leaving 8 bases not matched to a gene. The CDR3 spells CASSRDGQGASDTQYF. CDR3 nucleotides: TGCGCCAGCAGCAGGGATGGACAGGGGGCATCAGATACGCAGTATTTT.

The V call is TRBV5-1, the J call TRBJ2-3; 12 positions match TRBD2. Trimming at V came to 4 bases and at J to 1 base, leaving 1 base not matched to a gene. There are 15 residues in the CDR3. Germline V lookup: CDR1 SGHRS, CDR2 YFSETQ. CDR3 in DNA: TGCGCCAGCAGCCGACTAGCGGGGGGCACAGATACGCAGTATTTT. Translating gives CASSRLAGGTDTQYF.

This chain links TRBV4-1 with TRBJ2-3; a weak D match, TRBD2 (6 bases). The CDR3 spans 16 residues. V gave up 2 bases and J gave up 6 bases, with 18 bases separating them. Germline lookup yields CDR1 MGHRA and CDR2 YSYEKL. The CDR3 sequence is CASSQWGGSTPDTQYF. CDR3 DNA: TGCGCCAGCAGCCAATGGGGAGGCAGCACCCCGGATACGCAGTATTTT.

This clone was detected a few times. The rearrangement joins TRBV5-6 to TRBJ2-7, with D unclear. V lost 0 bases and J lost 4, with 11 bases in between. The V gene's germline CDR1 is SGHDT and CDR2 YYEEEE. CDR3 length: 14 amino acids. CDR3 protein: CASSLGPDKYEQYF. The CDR3 DNA reads as TGTGCCAGCAGCTTGGGTCCAGACAAGTACGAGCAGTACTTC.

The chain carries TRBV19 and TRBJ1-6; D is ambiguous. V lost 7 bases to trimming and J lost 6 bases, with 10 bases between them. This CDR3 contains 13 residues. Per germline, CDR1 LNHDA and CDR2 SQIVND (reference sequence). CDR3 in amino acids: CASTNRPNSPLHF. Written as DNA, the CDR3 is TGTGCCAGTACCAACAGACCTAATTCACCCCTCCACTTT.

V is TRBV3-1 (or the pseudogene TRBV3-2) and J is TRBJ2-7, with 9 bases fitting TRBD2. CDR1 LGHDT and CDR2 YNNKEL come from the germline V gene (reference sequence). V shed 4 bases, J shed 3 bases, and the junction held 7 bases outside the gene matches. The CDR3 runs to 15 residues. CDR3 sequence: CASSLGTSRFYEQYF. The CDR3 DNA sequence: TGTGCCAGCAGCCTTGGGACTAGCCGGTTCTACGAGCAGTACTTC.

The CDR3 region is CASSLEGWGGAFF. In nucleotides, the CDR3 is TGTGCCAGCAGCTTAGAGGGTTGGGGAGGGGCTTTCTTT. This chain joins TRBV7-8 and TRBJ1-1; D not resolved. The V gene lost 1 base and the J gene lost 11 bases, with 14 bases spanning the gap. Looked up from germline, CDR1 is SGHVS and CDR2 is FQNEAQ. The CDR3 loop spans 13 amino acids. Based on the CDR3 plus reference TRBV7-8 and TRBJ1-1, the full variable domain is GAGVSQSPRYKVAKRGQDVALRCDPISGHVSLFWYQQALGQGPEFLTYFQNEAQLDKSGLPSDRFFAERPEGSVSTLKIQRTQQEDSAVYLCASSLEGWGGAFFGQGTRLTVV.

This chain connects TRBV9 to TRBJ2-1; D uncertain. Trimming pared 0 bases from V and 4 bases from J, leaving 5 bases between. There are 13 residues in the CDR3. Germline-derived CDR1 and CDR2 are SGDLS and YYNGEE. The CDR3 region has the DNA TGTGCCAGCAGCGTAGCGGTATACAATGAGCAGTTCTTC. This codes for CASSVAVYNEQFF. The full variable domain, rest sourced from reference TRBV9 and TRBJ2-1, is DSGVTQTPKHLITATGQRVTLRCSPRSGDLSVYWYQQSLDQGLQFLIQYYNGEERAKGNILERFSAQQFPDLHSELNLSSLELGDSALYFCASSVAVYNEQFFGPGTRLTVL.

The chain joins TRBV3-1 (or the pseudogene TRBV3-2) to TRBJ2-1, with TRBD2 matching 7 bases. V shed 3 bases and J 9 bases; nucleotides not matched to a gene: 2. CDR3 size: 12 residues. The germline V gene encodes CDR1 LGHDT and CDR2 YNNKEL (reference sequence). The CDR3 DNA sequence: TGTGCCAGCAGCCAGACTAGCATTGAGCAGTTCTTC. This codes for CASSQTSIEQFF.

This clone was seen just once. The chain uses TRBV7-7 and TRBJ2-2, with D perhaps TRBD1 (5 bases). CDR1 is SSHAT and CDR2 is FNYEAQ in the germline V gene (reference sequence). V was trimmed by 3 bases and J by 1 base, leaving 9 bases between them. This CDR3 contains 15 residues. CDR3 coding DNA: TGTGCCAGCAGCTTGTTAAGGGGGAACACCGGGGAGCTGTTTTTT. It specifies CASSLLRGNTGELFF.

V usage is TRBV10-3 and J usage is TRBJ1-6, with 8 bases that match TRBD1. There are 15 residues in the CDR3. The V gene's germline CDR1 is ENHRY and CDR2 SYGVKD. J gave up 9 bases and V 5 bases, and 9 bases lay outside the gene matches. DNA for the CDR3: TGTGCCATCAGTCATCCCGGACAGGGAGTTTCACCCCTCCACTTT. Its translation is CAISHPGQGVSPLHF.

This clone was seen a few times. The V call is TRBV5-8, the J call TRBJ2-7, with 9 nucleotides matching TRBD2. The CDR3 totals 14 residues. The germline gives CDR1 SGHTS, CDR2 YDEGEE. The V segment lost 3 bases and the J segment 5 bases; nucleotides outside the gene matches: 6. The CDR3 DNA sequence: TGTGCCAGCAGCTCCGGACTAGCGTCCCACGAGCAGTACTTC. It yields the protein CASSSGLASHEQYF. The full variable domain, rest sourced from reference TRBV5-8 and TRBJ2-7, is EAGVTQSPTHLIKTRGQQATLRCSPISGHTSVYWYQQALGLGLQFLLWYDEGEERNRGNFPPRFSGRQFPNYSSELNVNALELEDSALYLCASSSGLASHEQYFGPGTRLTVT.

The chain uses TRBV15 and TRBJ1-6; the D gene is possibly TRBD1 (6 bases). Germline CDR1 LNHNV, CDR2 YYDKDF (reference sequence). Trimming stripped 5 bases from V and 8 bases from J, with 16 bases between. The length of the CDR3 is 15 residues. The CDR3 DNA sequence: TGTGCCACCAGCCCCGGGACACCCGGATATTCACCCCTCCACTTT. Residues: CATSPGTPGYSPLHF.

The chain has TRBV30 and TRBJ1-4, with D possibly being TRBD1 (5 bases). There are 14 residues in the CDR3. V was shortened by 5 bases and J by 4 bases, with 14 bases between the two germline ends. Germline V gene sequence: CDR1 GTSNPN, CDR2 SVGIG (reference sequence). In DNA form, the CDR3 reads TGTGCCTGGGGACGGCGGGGGGTTAATGAAAAACTGTTTTTT. Translated: CAWGRRGVNEKLFF. The complete variable domain, with remaining parts taken from reference TRBV30 and TRBJ1-4, reads SQTIHQWPATLVQPVGSPLSLECTVEGTSNPNLYWYRQAAGRGLQLLFYSVGIGQISSEVPQNLSASRPQDRQFILSSKKLLLSDSGFYLCAWGRRGVNEKLFFGSGTQLSVL.

The chain couples TRBV27 to TRBJ1-4, with 10 bases that match TRBD1. J was trimmed by 3 bases and V by 3 bases; bases with no gene match: 7. This CDR3 has 17 amino acids. Germline CDR1 is MNHEY and CDR2 is SMNVEV (reference sequence). Written as DNA, the CDR3 is TGTGCCAGCAGTTTTTTGGGACAGGGGACCTCTAATGAAAAACTGTTTTTT. Amino acid sequence: CASSFLGQGTSNEKLFF.

The chain recombines TRBV6-5 with TRBJ1-1; 8 bases line up with TRBD1. Germline CDR1 MNHEY, CDR2 SVGAGI. CDR3 length: 14 amino acids. The V gene end was trimmed by 4 bases and the J gene end by 10 bases; junction bases not matched to a gene: 11. The CDR3 DNA is TGTGCCAGCAGTTCCGGACAGGGCAGACTGGGAGCTTTCTTT. It translates to CASSSGQGRLGAFF.

V gene TRBV6-5 combines with J gene TRBJ2-5; D is perhaps TRBD1 (5 bases). The CDR3 contains 14 residues. V was pared by 0 bases and J by 2 bases, with 7 bases between. The V gene's germline CDR1 is MNHEY and CDR2 SVGAGI. The CDR3 here is CASSYSRQQETQYF. CDR3 coding DNA: TGTGCCAGCAGTTACTCCCGACAGCAAGAGACCCAGTACTTC.

This sequence joins TRBV7-8 and TRBJ2-2, with D possibly being TRBD2 (6 bases). Germline V lookup: CDR1 SGHVS, CDR2 FQNEAQ. The V end was cut by 7 bases, the J end by 1 base, with 19 bases between. The CDR3 length is 17 residues. The CDR3 spells CASTRQMTRWNTGELFF. The CDR3 DNA follows: TGTGCCAGCACCCGCCAAATGACTAGGTGGAACACCGGGGAGCTGTTTTTT.

The chain is built from TRBV9 and TRBJ2-1; TRBD2 matches at 9 bases. The CDR3 covers 13 residues. Germline V gene lookup returns CDR1 SGDLS and CDR2 YYNGEE. Trimming removed 0 bases from V and 12 bases from J; junction bases left unmatched: 4. The CDR3 loop is CASSVETSGTQFF. The CDR3 nucleotides read TGTGCCAGCAGCGTAGAGACTAGCGGAACGCAGTTCTTC.

The CDR3 coding sequence is TGTGCCAGCAGTTCGATAGCGCTAGCGAGCCAAGAGACCCAGTACTTC. This gives the protein CASSSIALASQETQYF. This chain connects TRBV6-5 to TRBJ2-5; tentatively, D is TRBD2 (6 bases). The CDR3 has 16 residues. Germline CDR1 and CDR2: MNHEY and SVGAGI. Trimming cost V 4 bases and J 1 base, with 16 bases left between them.

For the CDR3, the DNA is TGTGCCAGCAGCCCTAGCGGGGGGGCTTGGGAGACCCAGTACTTC. It encodes CASSPSGGAWETQYF. V and J are TRBV7-2 and TRBJ2-5, with 12 positions matching TRBD2. The trim removed 5 bases at V and 5 bases at J, leaving 6 bases unmatched. CDR1 and CDR2 from the germline V gene are SGHTA and FQGNSA. CDR3 length: 15 amino acids.

The chain employs TRBV4-3 and TRBJ1-5; unclear D gene. Germline CDR1 LGHNA, CDR2 YSLEER. Trimming cost V 1 base and J 4 bases, with 5 bases left between them. The CDR3 is 13 residues long. This CDR3 reads CASSQGGNQPQHF. The CDR3 DNA follows: TGCGCCAGCAGCCAAGGAGGGAATCAGCCCCAGCATTTT.

The chain links TRBV7-6 to TRBJ2-3; D gene unclear. Germline V CDR1 and CDR2: SGHVS, FNYEAQ. The V gene lost 5 bases and the J gene lost 5 bases, with 8 bases spanning the gap. The CDR3 covers 12 residues. CDR3 sequence: CASSPSGDTQYF. CDR3 DNA sequence: TGTGCCAGCAGCCCCTCGGGAGATACGCAGTATTTT.

This chain uses TRBV24-1 with TRBJ2-1, with TRBD2 matching over 14 bases. CDR3 length: 16 residues. Germline loops: CDR1 KGHDR, CDR2 SFDVKD. V gave up 9 bases and J gave up 7 bases; unmatched junction bases: 10. CDR3 residues: CATQSPGLAGGNEQFF. CDR3 sequence (DNA): TGTGCCACCCAAAGTCCTGGACTAGCGGGGGGTAATGAGCAGTTCTTC.

This chain joins TRBV2 and TRBJ2-2; 12 bases map to TRBD2. This CDR3 contains 15 residues. The V segment lost 5 bases and the J segment 3 bases; nucleotides outside the gene matches: 1. The V gene's germline CDR1 is SNHLY and CDR2 FYNNEI. The CDR3 is CASSRLAGDTGELFF. The DNA for the CDR3 is TGTGCCAGCAGTAGACTAGCGGGGGACACCGGGGAGCTGTTTTTT.